This T cell receptor beta chain came from a study of T cells in Graves' hyperthyroidism and ophthalmopathy. The trim removed 5 bases at V and 6 bases at J, leaving 8 bases unmatched. The germline CDR1 and CDR2 sequences are MNHEY and SVGEGT. This CDR3 contains 15 residues. Those with hyperthyroidism were 18 to 65 years old, newly diagnosed, and ill for under 2 months. Authors of the study amplified TCR beta CDR3 regions from RNA transcripts. First-round RT-PCR of the TCR CDR3 relied on the HTBI primer set. Using its own MiXCR run on the multiplex PCR reads, TCRdb lists one record per CDR3 protein. The top ten clones hold around 27% of a sample with approximately 510,000 distinct CDR3 sequences, about 20% of them seen once.

The source is a man aged 18 to 30 with Graves' hyperthyroidism. Sequencing was carried out using blood. The chain links TRBV6-2 or TRBV6-3 to TRBJ1-5; TRBD1 aligns across 9 bases. The CDR3 DNA is TGTGCCAGCAGTCCGGGGGACAGGGACGTTCAGCCCCAGCATTTT. Residues: CASSPGDRDVQPQHF.